This TCR beta chain was profiled in a study of siplizumab effects on memory and regulatory T cells (dated by TCRdb to 2018 to 2020). For the wider study: The study examined how the anti-CD2 antibody siplizumab affects alloreactive T-cell subsets in allogeneic mixed lymphocyte reactions built from human PBMCs. What the authors observed across the whole study: A naive or memory phenotype could not be assigned to roughly 75-96% of proliferating CD4+ or CD8+ clones. Among mappable alloreactive CD4+ clones, an average Treg-derived fraction of about 69% was observed with siplizumab, compared with 26.9% in control reactions. Unstimulated naive T cells appeared to be more diverse than memory T cells, and naive cells seemed to make a substantial contribution to the alloresponse. Whether proliferating Tregs from siplizumab cultures actually had suppressive function was not functionally confirmed. Siplizumab significantly reduced the cumulative frequency of alloreactive sequences traceable to unstimulated CD4+ memory T cells. Because sequences at frequencies below about 10^-5 were poorly captured, only a minor fraction of alloreactive clones could be mapped back to unstimulated subsets.

Library preparation used the immunoSEQ multiplex PCR assay. Roughly 10^5 TCR templates per sample were assayed on the deep sequencing platform. Genomic DNA extracted from sorted T cells was used for TCRbeta CDR3 sequencing. The original pipeline was this. The R programming language was used for clonal analysis of TCRbeta CDR3 data. Alloreactive CD4+ and CD8+ clones were defined by comparing unstimulated samples with post-reaction CFSE-low samples. By matching sequences to the repertoires of sorted unstimulated Treg and non-Treg cells, each alloreactive CD4+ clone was assigned a regulatory or non-regulatory origin. In its TCRdb copy, this immuneACCESS table keeps in-frame sequences only and misses some clones. Where compared with another copy, unresolved V genes explain less than half of these, and the others have no known cause. V, J and clone size reflect that table, while D and trimming were determined from the DNA. Counted in this sample were some 90,000 clones; 85% to 90% of them appeared once. Roughly 15% of the sample is in the top ten clones.

TCRbeta CDR3 sequencing was performed on sorted unstimulated T cells and on proliferating T cells recovered from mixed lymphocyte reactions. Fresh whole blood from about eleven HLA-typed healthy donors served as the source for isolating PBMCs. Including the terminal cysteine and phenylalanine, the CDR3 comprises 17 residues. The kept DNA is CDR3 alone, 51 bases in frame from the first base. As regards this clone: There is no known antigen for this receptor. Base qualities were left out, and no much larger clone turns up one base away.

The V and J genes are TRBV21-1 and TRBJ1-2; TRBD1, the D gene given by the table, was not confirmed from the DNA. TRBV21-1 is a pseudogene. Specimen: CD4+ T cells sorted from blood. The TCR comes from a human donor in good health. The nucleotides are TGTGCCAGCAGCAAACGATCGGACAGGGAAGAGCGCTATGGCTACACCTTC. Its protein reads: CASSKRSDREERYGYTF.